The 5 T cell receptor beta chains listed next were all sequenced from one sample in a study of a mutant IDH1 vaccine in newly diagnosed glioma. Documented time point: week 47, end of study. Doses consisted of 300 ug of mutant IDH1 20-mer peptide each, paired with topical imiquimod. Which antigens these TCRs recognize remains unknown. Some clones are missing from TCRdb's copy, which holds only in-frame ones; the method was immunoSEQ multiplex PCR. The table lists 30,000 to 40,000 clones, 80% to 95% of them singletons. The sequencing here drew on PBMCs, taken from a glioma patient whose treatment included an IDH1 peptide vaccine. Source of these receptors: a woman in her forties with glioma.

This chain links TRBV5-6 with TRBJ1-2, with TRBD1 matching over 9 bases. With V trimmed by 0 bases and J by 6 bases, 9 bases remained unmatched. Looked up from germline, CDR1 is SGHDT and CDR2 is YYEEEE. CDR3 length: 16 amino acids. The CDR3 DNA is TGTGCCAGCAGCTTGGATCCTGGGACAGGGTTTCATGGCTACACCTTC. The encoded protein is CASSLDPGTGFHGYTF. The full variable domain, rest sourced from reference TRBV5-6 and TRBJ1-2, is DAGVTQSPTHLIKTRGQQVTLRCSPKSGHDTVSWYQQALGQGPQFIFQYYEEEERQRGNFPDRFSGHQFPNYSSELNVNALLLGDSALYLCASSLDPGTGFHGYTFGSGTRLTVV.

The CDR3 nucleotides are TGTGCCAGCAGTGCCCAAGCGACAACTAATGAAAAACTGTTTTTT. This sequence encodes CASSAQATTNEKLFF. The chain is built from TRBV2 and TRBJ1-4; D is uncertain. This CDR3 region has 15 residues. Germline CDR1 is SNHLY and CDR2 is FYNNEI. V was cut by 4 bases and J by 0 bases, with 9 bases left in between.

The rearrangement joins TRBV27 to TRBJ2-5; TRBD2 matches 7 bases. Germline trimming cut 2 bases from V and 5 bases from J; bases unmatched to any gene: 8. The germline CDR1 and CDR2 sequences are MNHEY and SMNVEV (reference sequence). The CDR3 contains 15 residues. This chain's CDR3 is CASSLRAGREETQYF. CDR3 nucleotide sequence: TGTGCCAGCAGTTTACGGGCAGGGCGGGAGGAGACCCAGTACTTC.

CDR3 coding DNA: TGTGCCAGCAGTTCCGGGACAGGGGGTACCGGGGAGCTGTTTTTT. Encoded protein: CASSSGTGGTGELFF. The chain employs TRBV6-5 and TRBJ2-2; 11 nucleotides match TRBD1. V trimming: 4 bases; J trimming: 5 bases; junction bases outside the gene matches: 3. The CDR3 consists of 15 residues. CDR1 is MNHEY, CDR2 SVGAGI, per germline.

The chain is built from TRBV18 and TRBJ2-4; tentatively, D is TRBD1 (6 bases). The length of the CDR3 is 16 residues. The ends were cut back, 2 bases at V and 0 bases at J, with 11 bases in the middle. Looked up from germline, CDR1 is KGHSH and CDR2 is LQKENI. This chain's CDR3 is CASSPTGNVAKNIQYF. For the CDR3, the DNA is TGTGCCAGCTCACCAACAGGGAATGTAGCCAAAAACATTCAGTACTTC.